The T cell receptor beta chain described here comes from a study of blood T cell repertoires in COVID-19. V was pared by 2 bases and J by 3 bases, with 7 bases of the junction left unmatched. The CDR3 contains 16 residues. Germline V gene lookup returns CDR1 KGHSH and CDR2 LQKENI. Produced via immunoSEQ multiplex PCR; TCRdb's table is partial and in-frame only. The sample records about 140,000 clones, around three quarters being singletons. The sequence came from a man in his forties or fifties with acute or convalescent COVID-19. Source material: peripheral blood. The V call is TRBV18, the J call TRBJ2-5; 9 positions agree with TRBD2. The CDR3 reads CASSPWFGGGEETQYF. DNA of the CDR3: TGTGCCAGCTCACCATGGTTCGGCGGGGGGGAAGAGACCCAGTACTTC.